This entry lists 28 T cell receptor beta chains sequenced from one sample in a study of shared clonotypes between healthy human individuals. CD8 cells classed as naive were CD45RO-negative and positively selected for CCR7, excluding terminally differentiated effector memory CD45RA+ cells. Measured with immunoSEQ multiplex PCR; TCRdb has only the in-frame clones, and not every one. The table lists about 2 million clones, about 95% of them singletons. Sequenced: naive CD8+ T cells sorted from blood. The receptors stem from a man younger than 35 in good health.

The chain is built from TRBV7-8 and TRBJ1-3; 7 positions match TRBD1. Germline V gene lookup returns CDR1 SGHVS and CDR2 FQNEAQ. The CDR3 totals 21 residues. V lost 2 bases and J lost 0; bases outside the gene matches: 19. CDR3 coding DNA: TGTGCCAGCAGCTTAAGATGGGACAGCTCAGACCTTCTGTTCTCTGGAAACACCATATATTTT. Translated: CASSLRWDSSDLLFSGNTIYF.

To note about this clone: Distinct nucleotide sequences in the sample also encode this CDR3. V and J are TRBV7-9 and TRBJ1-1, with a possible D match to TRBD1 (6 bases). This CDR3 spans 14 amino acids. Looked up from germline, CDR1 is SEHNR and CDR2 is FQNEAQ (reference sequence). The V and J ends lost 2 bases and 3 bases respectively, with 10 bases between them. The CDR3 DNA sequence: TGTGCCAGCAGCTTAAGGGGGGTGGACACTGAAGCTTTCTTT. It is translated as CASSLRGVDTEAFF.

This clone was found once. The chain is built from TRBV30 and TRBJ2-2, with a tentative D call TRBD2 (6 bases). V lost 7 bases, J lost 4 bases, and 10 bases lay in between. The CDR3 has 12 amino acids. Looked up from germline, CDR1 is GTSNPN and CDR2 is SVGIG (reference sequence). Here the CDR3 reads CASEGSTGELFF. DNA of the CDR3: TGTGCCTCGGAGGGATCCACCGGGGAGCTGTTTTTT.

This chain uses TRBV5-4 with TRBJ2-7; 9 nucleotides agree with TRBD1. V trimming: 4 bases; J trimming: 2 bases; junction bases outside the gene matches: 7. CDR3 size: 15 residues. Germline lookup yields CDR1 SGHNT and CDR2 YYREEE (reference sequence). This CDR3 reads CASSPGQGWPYEQYF. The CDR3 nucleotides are TGTGCCAGCAGCCCGGGACAGGGCTGGCCCTACGAGCAGTACTTC.

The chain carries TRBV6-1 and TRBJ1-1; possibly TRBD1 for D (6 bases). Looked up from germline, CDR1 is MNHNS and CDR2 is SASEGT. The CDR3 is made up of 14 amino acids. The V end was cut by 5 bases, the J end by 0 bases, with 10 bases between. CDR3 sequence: CASSWGHLNTEAFF. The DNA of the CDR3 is TGTGCCAGCAGTTGGGGACACCTGAACACTGAAGCTTTCTTT.

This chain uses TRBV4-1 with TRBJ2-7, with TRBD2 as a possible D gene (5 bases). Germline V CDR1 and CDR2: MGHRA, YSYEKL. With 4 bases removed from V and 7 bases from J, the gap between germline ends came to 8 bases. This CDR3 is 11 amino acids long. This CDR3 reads CASSRGLEQYF. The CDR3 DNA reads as TGCGCCAGCAGCCGAGGACTTGAGCAGTACTTC.

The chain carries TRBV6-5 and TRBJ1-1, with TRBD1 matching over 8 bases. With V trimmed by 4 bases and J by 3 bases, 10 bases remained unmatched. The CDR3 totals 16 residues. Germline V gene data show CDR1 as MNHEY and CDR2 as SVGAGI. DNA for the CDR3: TGTGCCAGCAGTTTACTCCAGGGGGCGGGCGACACTGAAGCTTTCTTT. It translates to CASSLLQGAGDTEAFF.

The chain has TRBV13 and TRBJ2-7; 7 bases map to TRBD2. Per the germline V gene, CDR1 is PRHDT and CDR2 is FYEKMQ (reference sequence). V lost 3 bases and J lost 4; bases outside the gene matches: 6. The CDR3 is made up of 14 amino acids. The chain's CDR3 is CASSLRESGYEQYF. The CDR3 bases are TGTGCCAGCAGCTTGCGGGAGTCGGGTTACGAGCAGTACTTC.

CDR3 in amino acids: CASSPGTGHGYTF. The CDR3 DNA is TGTGCCAGCAGCCCGGGGACAGGGCATGGCTACACCTTC. The chain is built from TRBV7-9 and TRBJ1-2, with TRBD1 matching over 9 bases. Trimming took 5 bases from V and 6 from J; bases not matched to a gene: 4. In germline, CDR1 is SEHNR, CDR2 FQNEAQ (reference sequence). CDR3 length equals 13 residues.

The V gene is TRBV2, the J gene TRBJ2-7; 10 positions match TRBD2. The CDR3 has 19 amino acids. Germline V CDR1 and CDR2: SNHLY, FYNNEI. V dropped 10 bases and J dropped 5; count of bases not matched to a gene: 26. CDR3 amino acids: CATRLGLAGVVRSFNEQYF. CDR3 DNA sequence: TGTGCCACCCGACTCGGGCTAGCGGGAGTAGTTCGTTCTTTCAACGAGCAGTACTTC.

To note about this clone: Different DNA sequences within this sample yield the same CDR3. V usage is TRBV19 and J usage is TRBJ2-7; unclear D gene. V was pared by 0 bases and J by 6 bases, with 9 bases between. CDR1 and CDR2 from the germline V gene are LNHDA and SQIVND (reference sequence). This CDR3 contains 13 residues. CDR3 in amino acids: CASSIDEESEQYF. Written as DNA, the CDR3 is TGTGCCAGTAGTATAGATGAGGAATCCGAGCAGTACTTC.

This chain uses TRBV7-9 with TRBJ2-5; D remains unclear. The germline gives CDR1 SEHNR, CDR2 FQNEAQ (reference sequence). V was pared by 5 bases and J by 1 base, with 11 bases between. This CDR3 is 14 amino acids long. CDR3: CASSQEYRQETQYF. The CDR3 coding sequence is TGTGCCAGCAGCCAGGAGTACCGCCAAGAGACCCAGTACTTC.

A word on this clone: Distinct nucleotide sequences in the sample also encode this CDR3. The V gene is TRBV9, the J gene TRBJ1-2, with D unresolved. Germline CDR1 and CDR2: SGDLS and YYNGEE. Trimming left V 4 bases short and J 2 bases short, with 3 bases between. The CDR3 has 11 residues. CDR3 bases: TGTGCCAGCAGCTCCAACTATGGCTACACCTTC. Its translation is CASSSNYGYTF. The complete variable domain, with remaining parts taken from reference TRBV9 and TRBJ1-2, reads DSGVTQTPKHLITATGQRVTLRCSPRSGDLSVYWYQQSLDQGLQFLIQYYNGEERAKGNILERFSAQQFPDLHSELNLSSLELGDSALYFCASSSNYGYTFGSGTRLTVV.

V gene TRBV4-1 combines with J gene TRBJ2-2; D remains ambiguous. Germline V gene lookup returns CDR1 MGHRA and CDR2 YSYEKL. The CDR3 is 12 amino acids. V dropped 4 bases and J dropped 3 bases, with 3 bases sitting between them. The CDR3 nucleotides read TGCGCCAGCAGCCCTTACACCGGGGAGCTGTTTTTT. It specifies CASSPYTGELFF.

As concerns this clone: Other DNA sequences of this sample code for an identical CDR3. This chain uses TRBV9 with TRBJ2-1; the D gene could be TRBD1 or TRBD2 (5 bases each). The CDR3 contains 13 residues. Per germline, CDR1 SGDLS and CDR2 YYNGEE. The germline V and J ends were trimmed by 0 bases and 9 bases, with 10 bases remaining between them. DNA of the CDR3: TGTGCCAGCAGCGTAGGAGGGGATACTGAGCAGTTCTTC. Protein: CASSVGGDTEQFF.

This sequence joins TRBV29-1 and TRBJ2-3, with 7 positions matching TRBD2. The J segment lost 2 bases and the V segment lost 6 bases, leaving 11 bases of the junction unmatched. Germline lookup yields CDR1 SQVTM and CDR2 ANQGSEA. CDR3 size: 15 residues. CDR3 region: CSVGGSGGPTDTQYF. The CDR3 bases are TGCAGCGTCGGAGGTTCGGGGGGTCCCACAGATACGCAGTATTTT.

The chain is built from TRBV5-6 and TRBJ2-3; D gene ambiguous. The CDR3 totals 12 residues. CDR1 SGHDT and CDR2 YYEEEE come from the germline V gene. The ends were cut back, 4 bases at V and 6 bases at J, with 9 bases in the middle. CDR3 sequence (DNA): TGTGCCAGCAGCGTCTATGCGGATACGCAGTATTTT. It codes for CASSVYADTQYF.

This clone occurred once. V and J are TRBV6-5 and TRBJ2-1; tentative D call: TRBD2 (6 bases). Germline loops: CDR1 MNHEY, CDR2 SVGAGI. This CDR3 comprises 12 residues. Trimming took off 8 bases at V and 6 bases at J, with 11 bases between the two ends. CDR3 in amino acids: CASLAGSNEQFF. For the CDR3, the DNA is TGTGCCAGCTTGGCCGGGAGCAATGAGCAGTTCTTC.

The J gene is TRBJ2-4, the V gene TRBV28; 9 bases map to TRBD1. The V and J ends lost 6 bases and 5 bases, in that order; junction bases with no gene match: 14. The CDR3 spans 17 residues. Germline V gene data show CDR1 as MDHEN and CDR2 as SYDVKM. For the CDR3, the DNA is TGTGCCAGCAGCAGCCGGGACAGGGATTTTGGGGAAAACATTCAGTACTTC. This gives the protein CASSSRDRDFGENIQYF.

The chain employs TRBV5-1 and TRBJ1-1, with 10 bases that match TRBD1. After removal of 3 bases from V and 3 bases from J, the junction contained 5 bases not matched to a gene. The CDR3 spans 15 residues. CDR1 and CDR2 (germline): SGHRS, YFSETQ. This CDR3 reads CASSWTGGEDTEAFF. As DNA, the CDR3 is TGCGCCAGCAGCTGGACAGGGGGAGAGGACACTGAAGCTTTCTTT.

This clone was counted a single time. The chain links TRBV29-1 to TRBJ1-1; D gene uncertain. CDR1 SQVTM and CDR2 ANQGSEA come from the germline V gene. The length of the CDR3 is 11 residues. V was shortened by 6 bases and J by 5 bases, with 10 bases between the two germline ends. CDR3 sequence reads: CSVVLGTEAFF. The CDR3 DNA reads TGCAGCGTAGTACTAGGGACTGAAGCTTTCTTT.

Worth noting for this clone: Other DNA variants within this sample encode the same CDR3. CDR3 in DNA: TGCGCCAGCAGCTTGGACCCAGGTTACGAGCAGTACTTC. It is translated as CASSLDPGYEQYF. The chain uses TRBV5-1 and TRBJ2-7, with unresolved D. Germline CDR1 reads SGHRS; CDR2 reads YFSETQ. Trimming removed 0 bases from V and 4 bases from J, with 8 bases in between. This CDR3 is built from 13 residues.

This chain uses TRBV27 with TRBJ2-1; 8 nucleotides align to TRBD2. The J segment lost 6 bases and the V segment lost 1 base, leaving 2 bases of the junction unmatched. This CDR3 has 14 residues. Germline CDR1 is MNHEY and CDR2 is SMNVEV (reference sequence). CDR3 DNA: TGTGCCAGCAGTTTATTGGGGACTAGCAATGAGCAGTTCTTC. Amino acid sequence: CASSLLGTSNEQFF.

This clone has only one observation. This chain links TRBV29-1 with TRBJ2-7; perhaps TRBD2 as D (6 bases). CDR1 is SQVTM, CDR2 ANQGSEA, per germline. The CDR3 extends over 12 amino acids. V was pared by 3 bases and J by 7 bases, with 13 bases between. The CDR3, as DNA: TGCAGCGTTGACGGGCCAGGGAGGGAGCAGTACTTC. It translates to CSVDGPGREQYF.

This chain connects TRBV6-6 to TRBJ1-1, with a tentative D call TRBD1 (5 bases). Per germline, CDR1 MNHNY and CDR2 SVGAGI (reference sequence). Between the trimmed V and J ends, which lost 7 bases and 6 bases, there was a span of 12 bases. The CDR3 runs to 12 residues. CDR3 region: CASTTGEPEAFF. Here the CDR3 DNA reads TGTGCCAGCACCACGGGGGAGCCTGAAGCTTTCTTT.

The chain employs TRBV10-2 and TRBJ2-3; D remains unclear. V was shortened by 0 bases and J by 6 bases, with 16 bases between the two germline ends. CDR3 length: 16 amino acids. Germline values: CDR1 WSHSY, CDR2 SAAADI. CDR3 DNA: TGCGCCAGCAGTGAGTCGTTAGGGCTTTATGTGGATACGCAGTATTTT. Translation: CASSESLGLYVDTQYF.

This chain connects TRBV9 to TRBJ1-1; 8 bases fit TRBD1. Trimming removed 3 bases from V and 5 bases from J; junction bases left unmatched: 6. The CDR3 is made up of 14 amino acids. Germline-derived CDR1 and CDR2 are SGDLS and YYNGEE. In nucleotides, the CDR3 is TGTGCCAGCAGCGCAACCAGGGGGCCTACTGAAGCTTTCTTT. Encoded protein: CASSATRGPTEAFF.

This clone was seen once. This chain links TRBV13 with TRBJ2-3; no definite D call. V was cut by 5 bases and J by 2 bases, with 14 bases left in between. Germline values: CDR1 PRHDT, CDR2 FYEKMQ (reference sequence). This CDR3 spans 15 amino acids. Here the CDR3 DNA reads TGTGCCAGCAGCCCTACCGAGACCTACACAGATACGCAGTATTTT. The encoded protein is CASSPTETYTDTQYF.